The 21 T cell receptor beta chains below were found in one sample sequenced in a study of T cell changes during pregnancy in multiple sclerosis. TCRdb keeps only in-frame clones here, not all; method: immunoSEQ multiplex PCR. The repertoire holds roughly 29,000 clones, 75% to 90% seen once, with roughly 3% in the top ten. The sequenced sample was CD4+ T cells from peripheral blood mononuclear cells, obtained in the first trimester of pregnancy. The receptors come from a female donor in good health, enrolled as a control in a pregnancy study.

CDR3: CASSLGSRLQGGEQYF. The CDR3 DNA is TGTGCCAGCAGCTTGGGGTCCAGATTACAGGGGGGCGAGCAGTACTTC. The chain links TRBV5-6 to TRBJ2-7; TRBD1 aligns across 8 bases. V lost 0 bases and J lost 6; bases outside the gene matches: 11. CDR1 and CDR2 (germline): SGHDT, YYEEEE. This CDR3 spans 16 amino acids.

This chain uses TRBV4-3 with TRBJ2-1; no definite D call. V lost 0 bases and J 0 bases, leaving 6 bases between the germline ends. The germline V gene encodes CDR1 LGHNA and CDR2 YSLEER. The CDR3 contains 15 residues. In nucleotides, the CDR3 is TGCGCCAGCAGCCAAGATAAATACTCCTACAATGAGCAGTTCTTC. Amino acids: CASSQDKYSYNEQFF.

J is TRBJ2-2 and V is TRBV5-1, with TRBD2 matching over 8 bases. This CDR3 contains 15 residues. With V trimmed by 5 bases and J by 4 bases, 7 bases remained unmatched. Germline lookup yields CDR1 SGHRS and CDR2 YFSETQ. DNA for the CDR3: TGCGCCAGCAGGGGGATAGCGGGGTCCACCGGGGAGCTGTTTTTT. Translating it yields CASRGIAGSTGELFF.

The V call is TRBV27, the J call TRBJ1-1; 7 nucleotides agree with TRBD1. CDR1 and CDR2 (germline): MNHEY, SMNVEV (reference sequence). The CDR3 is 19 amino acids. J lost 0 bases, V lost 3 bases, and 16 bases had no gene match. In nucleotides, the CDR3 is TGTGCCAGCAGTTTCCTTTCCCCCGGGACAGTCCCGATGAACACTGAAGCTTTCTTT. This gives the protein CASSFLSPGTVPMNTEAFF.

The chain has TRBV9 and TRBJ1-6; 7 nucleotides agree with TRBD1. V lost 5 bases, J lost 7 bases, and 9 bases stayed unmatched. The CDR3 covers 15 residues. CDR1 and CDR2 from the germline V gene are SGDLS and YYNGEE. The CDR3 sequence is CASRSPGQRNSPLHF. The CDR3 DNA reads TGTGCCAGCAGATCACCGGGACAGCGGAATTCACCCCTCCACTTT.

In DNA form, the CDR3 reads TGTGCCAGCAGCTGGACTAGCGTTTACGAGCAGTACTTC. Translated, it gives CASSWTSVYEQYF. The rearrangement joins TRBV2 to TRBJ2-7, with TRBD2 matching 9 bases. Germline CDR1 is SNHLY and CDR2 is FYNNEI. The CDR3 is 13 residues long. J lost 4 bases, V lost 6 bases, and 4 bases had no gene match.

The chain joins TRBV6-5 to TRBJ1-2; D gene uncertain. Germline CDR1 is MNHEY and CDR2 is SVGAGI. Deletions cut 5 bases from V and 0 bases from J, with 10 bases between. This CDR3 has 14 residues. The CDR3 nucleotides are TGTGCCAGCAGTAACAGATTCACTAACTATGGCTACACCTTC. Translated, it gives CASSNRFTNYGYTF.

The chain employs TRBV9 and TRBJ2-3; TRBD1 matches 8 bases. J was trimmed by 6 bases and V by 4 bases; bases with no gene match: 4. CDR1 is SGDLS and CDR2 is YYNGEE in the germline V gene. This CDR3 has 13 residues. In DNA, the CDR3 is TGTGCCAGCAGCCCTAGACAGGGGGATACGCAGTATTTT. It codes for CASSPRQGDTQYF.

The chain's CDR3 is CAWRRGRQGAGANVLTF. The CDR3 DNA reads TGTGCCTGGAGGAGGGGACGACAGGGGGCTGGGGCCAACGTCCTGACTTTC. The chain is built from TRBV30 and TRBJ2-6; 9 nucleotides line up with TRBD1. V was clipped by 3 bases and J by 2 bases; unmatched bases: 8. From germline, CDR1 is GTSNPN and CDR2 SVGIG (reference sequence). The CDR3 contains 17 residues.

The V call is TRBV2, the J call TRBJ2-5; the D gene is possibly TRBD2 (5 bases). The V gene lost 6 bases and the J gene lost 5 bases, with 13 bases spanning the gap. Germline loops: CDR1 SNHLY, CDR2 FYNNEI. This CDR3 has 13 amino acids. CDR3 sequence reads: CASREEAWETQYF. The DNA for the CDR3 is TGTGCCAGCAGGGAGGAGGCGTGGGAGACCCAGTACTTC.

The chain joins TRBV6-1 to TRBJ1-1; D is uncertain. CDR1 MNHNS and CDR2 SASEGT come from the germline V gene. Trimming shortened V by 5 bases and J by 0 bases, and 7 bases separated the two germline ends. The CDR3 extends over 13 amino acids. CDR3 coding DNA: TGTGCCAGCAGTCAAGACATGAACACTGAAGCTTTCTTT. Encoded protein: CASSQDMNTEAFF.

The chain uses TRBV30 and TRBJ1-5; 10 bases are a match to TRBD1. CDR3 size: 13 residues. The junction had 0 bases not matched to a gene; V was cut back by 5 bases and J by 2 bases. Germline V gene data show CDR1 as GTSNPN and CDR2 as SVGIG (reference sequence). DNA of the CDR3: TGTGCCTGGGGGACAGGGGGCAATCAGCCCCAGCATTTT. As protein: CAWGTGGNQPQHF.

A few counts support this clone. This rearrangement joins TRBV25-1 to TRBJ1-1; TRBD1 might be the D (5 bases). Germline CDR1 reads MGHDK; CDR2 reads SYGVNS. Trimming removed 4 bases at V and 1 base at J, with 10 bases between. The CDR3 sequence is 14 residues long. The CDR3 coding sequence is TGTGCCAGCAGTGTCAAAACAGGGAACACTGAAGCTTTCTTT. The encoded protein is CASSVKTGNTEAFF.

V gene TRBV4-1 combines with J gene TRBJ2-7, with D possibly matching TRBD1 (6 bases). V gave up 1 base and J gave up 2 bases, with 12 bases separating them. The CDR3 sequence is 15 residues long. CDR1 and CDR2 from the germline V gene are MGHRA and YSYEKL. The CDR3, as DNA: TGCGCCAGCAGCCAAGGGACAGACCAACCCTACGAGCAGTACTTC. Protein: CASSQGTDQPYEQYF.

This rearrangement joins TRBV4-1 to TRBJ1-6, with 8 bases lining up with TRBD1. The CDR3 contains 17 residues. V lost 1 base, J lost 7 bases, and 9 bases stayed unmatched. The V gene's germline CDR1 is MGHRA and CDR2 YSYEKL. The DNA for the CDR3 is TGCGCCAGCAGCCAAGGCAGGGGGCGAGGTCTAAATTCACCCCTCCACTTT. Translated, it gives CASSQGRGRGLNSPLHF.

This chain uses TRBV29-1 with TRBJ1-2; D is ambiguous. Germline values: CDR1 SQVTM, CDR2 ANQGSEA. The CDR3 covers 12 residues. V was shortened by 4 bases and J by 2 bases, with 8 bases between the two germline ends. The CDR3 sequence: CSVVSVNYGYTF. Here the CDR3 DNA reads TGCAGCGTTGTGTCAGTCAACTATGGCTACACCTTC. The variable domain in full, with the rest retrieved from reference TRBV29-1 and TRBJ1-2, is SAVISQKPSRDICQRGTSLTIQCQVDSQVTMMFWYRQQPGQSLTLIATANQGSEATYESGFVIDKFPISRPNLTFSTLTVSNMSPEDSSIYLCSVVSVNYGYTFGSGTRLTVV.

The chain joins TRBV7-2 to TRBJ2-4; TRBD2 matches 11 bases. This CDR3 has 16 residues. Germline CDR1 SGHTA, CDR2 FQGNSA. Losses at the gene ends were 5 bases for V and 2 bases for J; bases not matched to a gene: 5. The CDR3 region is CASSAQTSGTKNIQYF. The CDR3 nucleotides are TGTGCCAGCAGCGCCCAGACTAGCGGGACCAAAAACATTCAGTACTTC.

The chain links TRBV5-1 to TRBJ2-1; D is unresolved. From germline, CDR1 is SGHRS and CDR2 YFSETQ. Trimming removed 6 bases at V and 7 bases at J, with 14 bases between. The CDR3 has 13 residues. DNA for the CDR3: TGCGCCAGCACCAAACTAAGTCCAAATGAGCAGTTCTTC. Its translation: CASTKLSPNEQFF.

In this sample, this clone turned up a few times. The rearrangement uses TRBV29-1 and TRBJ2-7; TRBD2 aligns across 15 bases. This CDR3 has 18 residues. Trimming removed 4 bases from V and 3 bases from J; junction bases left unmatched: 13. CDR1 SQVTM and CDR2 ANQGSEA come from the germline V gene. The CDR3: CSVVVPGLAGGSIYEQYF. In DNA form, the CDR3 reads TGCAGCGTTGTTGTCCCGGGACTAGCGGGAGGAAGTATCTACGAGCAGTACTTC.

This clone was seen only a few times. The chain joins TRBV18 to TRBJ1-1; D is perhaps TRBD1 (5 bases). CDR1 KGHSH and CDR2 LQKENI come from the germline V gene. The germline V and J ends were trimmed by 3 bases and 0 bases, with 11 bases remaining between them. This CDR3 comprises 15 residues. CDR3 sequence reads: CASSPGTGLNTEAFF. CDR3 coding DNA: TGTGCCAGCTCACCTGGCACAGGACTGAACACTGAAGCTTTCTTT.

The chain links TRBV15 to TRBJ2-1; 9 nucleotides align to TRBD2. This CDR3 comprises 15 residues. Germline V lookup: CDR1 LNHNV, CDR2 YYDKDF (reference sequence). With V trimmed by 3 bases and J by 5 bases, 5 bases remained unmatched. CDR3 protein: CATSSQRGAHNEQFF. The CDR3 DNA sequence: TGTGCCACCAGCAGTCAGCGGGGGGCTCACAATGAGCAGTTCTTC.